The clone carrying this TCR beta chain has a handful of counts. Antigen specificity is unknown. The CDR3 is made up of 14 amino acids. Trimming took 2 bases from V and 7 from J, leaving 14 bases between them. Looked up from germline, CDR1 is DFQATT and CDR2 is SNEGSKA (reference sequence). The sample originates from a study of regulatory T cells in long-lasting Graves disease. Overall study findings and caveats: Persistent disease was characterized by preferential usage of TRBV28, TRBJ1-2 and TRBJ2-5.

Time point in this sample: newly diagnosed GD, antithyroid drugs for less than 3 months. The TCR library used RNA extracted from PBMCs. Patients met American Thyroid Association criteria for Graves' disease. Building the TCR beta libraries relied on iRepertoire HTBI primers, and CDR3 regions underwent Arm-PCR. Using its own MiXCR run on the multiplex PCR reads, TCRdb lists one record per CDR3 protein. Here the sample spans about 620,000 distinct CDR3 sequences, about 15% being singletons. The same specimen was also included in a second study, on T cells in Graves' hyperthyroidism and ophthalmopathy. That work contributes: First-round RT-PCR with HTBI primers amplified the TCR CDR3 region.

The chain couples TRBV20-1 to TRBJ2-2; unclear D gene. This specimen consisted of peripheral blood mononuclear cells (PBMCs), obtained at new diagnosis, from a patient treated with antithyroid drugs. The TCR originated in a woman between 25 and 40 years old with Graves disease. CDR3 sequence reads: CSARNMDRSGELFF. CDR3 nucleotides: TGCAGTGCTAGAAATATGGACCGTAGCGGGGAGCTGTTTTTT.